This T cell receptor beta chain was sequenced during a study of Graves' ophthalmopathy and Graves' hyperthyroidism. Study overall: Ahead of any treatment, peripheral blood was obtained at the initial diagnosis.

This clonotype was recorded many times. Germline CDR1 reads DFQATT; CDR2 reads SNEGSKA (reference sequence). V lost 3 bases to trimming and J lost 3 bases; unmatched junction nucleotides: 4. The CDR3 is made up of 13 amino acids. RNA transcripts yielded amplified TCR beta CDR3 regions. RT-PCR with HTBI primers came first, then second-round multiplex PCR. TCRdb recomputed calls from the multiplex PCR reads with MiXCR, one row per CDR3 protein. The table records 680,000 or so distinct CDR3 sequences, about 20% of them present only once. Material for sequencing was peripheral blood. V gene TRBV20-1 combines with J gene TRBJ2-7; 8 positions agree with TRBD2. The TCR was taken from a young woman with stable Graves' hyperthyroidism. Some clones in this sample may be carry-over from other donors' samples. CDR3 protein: CSASSGGNYEQYF. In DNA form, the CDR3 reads TGCAGTGCTAGTTCGGGGGGGAACTACGAGCAGTACTTC.